This is a list of T cell receptor beta chains from one sample in a study of blood T cell repertoires in COVID-19. Sequencing was performed with immunoSEQ multiplex PCR; in TCRdb, only in-frame clones are kept and a portion is missing. The repertoire includes 100,000 to 150,000 clones, 92% of them detected once, and approximately 2% sits in the top ten. Material for sequencing was peripheral blood. These receptor sequences come from a man over 45 with COVID-19, enrolled during active disease. CDR3s include the opening cysteine and the closing phenylalanine or tryptophan. D genes are given only for firm matches. A clone size is listed for some rows: how often the clone was seen (once, few, many), or a class if it is expanded.

TRBV27,NA,TRBJ2-1,TRBD2,TGTGCCAGCACTCGGACTAGCCCCGAGTACAATGAGCAGTTCTTC,CASTRTSPEYNEQFF
TRBV28,NA,TRBJ1-4,NA,TGTGCCAGCAGTTATTTACAGGGAAGAGGGGAAAAACTGTTTTTT,CASSYLQGRGEKLFF
TRBV25-1,NA,TRBJ2-7,TRBD1,TGTGCCAGCAGACAGGGGGCCCTCCAGGAGCAGTACTTC,CASRQGALQEQYF
TRBV4-2,NA,TRBJ1-4,TRBD1,TGTGCCAGCAGCCAAGATGGGGGACAGATGGATACAACTAATGAAAAACTGTTTTTT,CASSQDGGQMDTTNEKLFF
TRBV4-3,once,TRBJ1-2,NA,TGCGCCAGCAGCCAAGCCCAGGGTTTACCTGGCTACACCTTC,CASSQAQGLPGYTF
TRBV6-5,NA,TRBJ2-5,TRBD2,TGTGCCAGCAGGCGACTAGCGGGAGCCGAGACCCAGTACTTC,CASRRLAGAETQYF
TRBV18,NA,TRBJ2-5,TRBD2,TGTGCCAGCTCACTTTCCGGGACTAGCGGGAGAAAGACCCAGTACTTC,CASSLSGTSGRKTQYF
TRBV14,NA,TRBJ2-5,NA,TGTGCCAGCAGCCAAGATCTTCCGGGTGTAGAGACCCAGTACTTC,CASSQDLPGVETQYF
TRBV6-5,NA,TRBJ2-5,TRBD2,TGTGCCAGCAGTTTACTAGCGGGAGGCGGGGGGACCCAGTACTTC,CASSLLAGGGGTQYF
TRBV3-1/TRBV3-2,NA,TRBJ2-2,NA,TGTGCCAGCAGCCAAGTGAAGGATAGCGTAAACGCGAACACCGGGGAGCTGTTTTTT,CASSQVKDSVNANTGELFF
TRBV30,NA,TRBJ2-7,NA,TGTGCCTGGAGTAACTTCAACAGGGCCCCCTACGAGCAGTACTTC,CAWSNFNRAPYEQYF
TRBV11-2,NA,TRBJ2-3,NA,TGTGCCAGCAGCTTATCTAGAGGGAATACGCAGTATTTT,CASSLSRGNTQYF
TRBV10-3,NA,TRBJ2-7,TRBD1,TGTGCCATCAGTGAGTCCGGGACAGGTGACTACGAGCAGTACTTC,CAISESGTGDYEQYF